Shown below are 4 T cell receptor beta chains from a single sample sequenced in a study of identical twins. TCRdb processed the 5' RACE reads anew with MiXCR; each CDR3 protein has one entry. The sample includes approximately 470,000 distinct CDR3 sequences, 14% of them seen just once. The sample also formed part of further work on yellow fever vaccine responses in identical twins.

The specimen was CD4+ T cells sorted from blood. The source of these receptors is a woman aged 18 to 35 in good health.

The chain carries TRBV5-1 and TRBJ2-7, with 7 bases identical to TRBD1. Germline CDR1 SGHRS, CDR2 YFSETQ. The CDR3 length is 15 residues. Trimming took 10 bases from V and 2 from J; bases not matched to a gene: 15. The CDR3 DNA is TGCGCCTCCGCAGGGGGAATCGGAAAAGCCTACGAGCAGTACTTC. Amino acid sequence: CASAGGIGKAYEQYF.

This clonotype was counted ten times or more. The CDR3 here is CSASYRVSQPQHF. For the CDR3, the DNA is TGCAGTGCTAGTTACAGGGTGTCTCAGCCCCAGCATTTT. The rearrangement joins TRBV20-1 to TRBJ1-5, with D possibly being TRBD1 (6 bases). Trimming pared 3 bases from V and 6 bases from J, leaving 12 bases between. Germline assignment: CDR1 DFQATT and CDR2 SNEGSKA (reference sequence). The CDR3 is 13 amino acids.

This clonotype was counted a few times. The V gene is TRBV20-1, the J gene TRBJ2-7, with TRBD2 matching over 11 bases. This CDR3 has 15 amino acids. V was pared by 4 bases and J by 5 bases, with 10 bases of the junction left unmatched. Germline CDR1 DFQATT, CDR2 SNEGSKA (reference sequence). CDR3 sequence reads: CSATLAGGGWNEQYF. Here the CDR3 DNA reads TGCAGTGCTACCCTAGCGGGAGGAGGTTGGAACGAGCAGTACTTC.

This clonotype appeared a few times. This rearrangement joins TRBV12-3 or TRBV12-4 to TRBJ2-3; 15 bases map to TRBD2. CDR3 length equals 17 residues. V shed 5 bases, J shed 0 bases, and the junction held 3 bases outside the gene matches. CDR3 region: CASSRGTSGRSTDTQYF. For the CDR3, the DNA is TGTGCCAGCAGTAGGGGGACTAGCGGGAGGAGCACAGATACGCAGTATTTT.